This TCR beta chain was sequenced for a study of CXCR3-negative and CXCR3-positive naive CD8 T cells. The study, taken as a whole, reports: More hydrophobic TRB CDR3s occurred in CXCR3-positive than in CXCR3-negative naive cells.

Details on this clonotype: No antigen is known for it.

The CDR3 totals 16 residues. Germline V gives CDR1 LGHNA, CDR2 YSLEER. Preparation of TRB cDNA libraries relied on 5' RACE carrying UMI labels. TCRdb reprocessed the 5' RACE reads, with one entry per CDR3 protein and no DNA. The sample table sets out around 60,000 distinct CDR3 sequences. Material for sequencing was naive CXCR3+ CD8+ T cells from blood. Subset noted: CD45RO-CCR7+CD27+CD95- naive CD8+ T cells expressing CXCR3 (TNR3+). The rearrangement uses TRBV4-3 and TRBJ1-6; the TCRdb D gene call, TRBD1, has no DNA to confirm it. This TCR came from a human donor in good health. Some clones in this sample may be carry-over from other donors' samples. CDR3 in amino acids: CASSPRGLGYNSPLHF.